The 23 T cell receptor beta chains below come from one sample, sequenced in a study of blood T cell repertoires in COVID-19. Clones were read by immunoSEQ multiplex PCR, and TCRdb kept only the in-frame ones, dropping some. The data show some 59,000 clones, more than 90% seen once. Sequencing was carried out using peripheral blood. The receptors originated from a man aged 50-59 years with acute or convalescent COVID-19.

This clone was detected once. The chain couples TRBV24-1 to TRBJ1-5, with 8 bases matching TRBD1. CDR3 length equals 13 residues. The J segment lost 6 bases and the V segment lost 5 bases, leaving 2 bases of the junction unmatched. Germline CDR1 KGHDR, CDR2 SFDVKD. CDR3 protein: CATSGQGTQPQHF. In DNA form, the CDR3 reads TGTGCCACCAGTGGACAGGGGACTCAGCCCCAGCATTTT.

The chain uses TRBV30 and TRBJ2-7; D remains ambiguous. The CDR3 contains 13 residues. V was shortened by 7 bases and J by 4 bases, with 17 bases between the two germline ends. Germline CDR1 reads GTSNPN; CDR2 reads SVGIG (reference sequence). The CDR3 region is CAFKRVSPYEQYF. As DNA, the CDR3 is TGTGCCTTCAAACGAGTTTCGCCATACGAGCAGTACTTC.

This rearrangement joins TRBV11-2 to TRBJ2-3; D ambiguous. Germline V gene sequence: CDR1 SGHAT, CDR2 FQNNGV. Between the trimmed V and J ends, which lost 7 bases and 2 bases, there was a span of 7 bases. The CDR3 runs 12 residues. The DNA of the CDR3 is TGTGCCAGCACCCGCTACACAGATACGCAGTATTTT. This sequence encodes CASTRYTDTQYF.

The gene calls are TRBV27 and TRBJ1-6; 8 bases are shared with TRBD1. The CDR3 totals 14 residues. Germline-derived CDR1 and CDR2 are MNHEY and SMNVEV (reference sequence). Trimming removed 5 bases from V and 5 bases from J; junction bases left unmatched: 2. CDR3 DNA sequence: TGTGCCAGCAGTCGGACAGGGAATAATTCACCCCTCCACTTT. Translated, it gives CASSRTGNNSPLHF.

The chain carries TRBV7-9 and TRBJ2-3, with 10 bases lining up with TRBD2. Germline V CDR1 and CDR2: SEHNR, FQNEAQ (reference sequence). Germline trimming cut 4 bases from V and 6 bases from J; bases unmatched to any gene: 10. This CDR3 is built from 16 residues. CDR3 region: CASSSSSGSEWDTQYF. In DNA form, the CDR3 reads TGTGCCAGCAGCTCCTCTAGCGGGAGCGAATGGGATACGCAGTATTTT.

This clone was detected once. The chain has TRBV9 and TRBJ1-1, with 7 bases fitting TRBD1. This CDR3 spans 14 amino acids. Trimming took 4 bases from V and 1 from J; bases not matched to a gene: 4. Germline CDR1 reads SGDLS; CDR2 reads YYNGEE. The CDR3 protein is CASSPRQGNTEAFF. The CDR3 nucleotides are TGTGCCAGCAGCCCCAGACAGGGGAACACTGAAGCTTTCTTT.

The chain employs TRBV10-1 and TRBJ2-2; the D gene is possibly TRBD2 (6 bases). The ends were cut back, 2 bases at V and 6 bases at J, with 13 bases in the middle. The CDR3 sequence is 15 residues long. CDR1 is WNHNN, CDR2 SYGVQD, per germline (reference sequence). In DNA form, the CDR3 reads TGCGCCAGCAGTGAGGGAGGGAGTGGCTCCGGGGAGCTGTTTTTT. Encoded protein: CASSEGGSGSGELFF.

The CDR3 loop reads CASSHVRKAGAAYNEQFF. The CDR3 bases are TGTGCCAGCAGCCACGTAAGAAAAGCGGGAGCCGCCTACAATGAGCAGTTCTTC. This chain uses TRBV3-1 (or the pseudogene TRBV3-2) with TRBJ2-1, with 8 bases fitting TRBD2. The CDR3 spans 18 residues. Germline values: CDR1 LGHDT, CDR2 YNNKEL (reference sequence). The V gene end was trimmed by 3 bases and the J gene end by 2 bases; junction bases not matched to a gene: 12.

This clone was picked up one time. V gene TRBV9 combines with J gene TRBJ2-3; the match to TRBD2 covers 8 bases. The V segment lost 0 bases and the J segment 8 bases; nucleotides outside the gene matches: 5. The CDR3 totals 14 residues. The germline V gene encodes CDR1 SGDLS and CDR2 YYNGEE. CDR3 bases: TGTGCCAGCAGCGTAGCGGGAGGGGGTTTTACGCAGTATTTT. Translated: CASSVAGGGFTQYF. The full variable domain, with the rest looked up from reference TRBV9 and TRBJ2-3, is DSGVTQTPKHLITATGQRVTLRCSPRSGDLSVYWYQQSLDQGLQFLIQYYNGEERAKGNILERFSAQQFPDLHSELNLSSLELGDSALYFCASSVAGGGFTQYFGPGTRLTVL.

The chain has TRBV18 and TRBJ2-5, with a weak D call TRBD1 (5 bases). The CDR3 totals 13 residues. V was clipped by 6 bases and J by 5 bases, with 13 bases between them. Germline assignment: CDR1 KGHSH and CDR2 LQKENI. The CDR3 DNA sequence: TGTGCCAGCTCCAGGGCCTCAGGGGAGACCCAGTACTTC. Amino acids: CASSRASGETQYF.

The CDR3 loop is CASSAQGSNQPQHF. CDR3 nucleotides: TGTGCCAGCAGCGCACAGGGTTCCAATCAGCCCCAGCATTTT. V usage is TRBV7-2 and J usage is TRBJ1-5, with TRBD1 as a possible D gene (6 bases). Germline lookup yields CDR1 SGHTA and CDR2 FQGNSA. The CDR3 length is 14 residues. Trimming cost V 5 bases and J 3 bases, with 11 bases left between them.

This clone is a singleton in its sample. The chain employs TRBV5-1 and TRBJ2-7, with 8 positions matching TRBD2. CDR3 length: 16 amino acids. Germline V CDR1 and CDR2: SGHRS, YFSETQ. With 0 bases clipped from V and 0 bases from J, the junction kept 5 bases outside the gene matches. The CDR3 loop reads CASSLAGGRSSYEQYF. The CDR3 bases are TGCGCCAGCAGCTTGGCGGGCGGGAGGAGCTCCTACGAGCAGTACTTC. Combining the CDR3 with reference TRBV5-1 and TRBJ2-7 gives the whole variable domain KAGVTQTPRYLIKTRGQQVTLSCSPISGHRSVSWYQQTPGQGLQFLFEYFSETQRNKGNFPGRFSGRQFSNSRSEMNVSTLELGDSALYLCASSLAGGRSSYEQYFGPGTRLTVT.

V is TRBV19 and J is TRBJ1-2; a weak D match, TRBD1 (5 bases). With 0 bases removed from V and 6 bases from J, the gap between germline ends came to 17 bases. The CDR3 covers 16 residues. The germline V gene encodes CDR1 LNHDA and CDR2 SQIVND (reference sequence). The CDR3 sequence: CASSIDRPGVGHGYTF. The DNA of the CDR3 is TGTGCCAGTAGTATAGATCGCCCGGGAGTGGGACATGGCTACACCTTC.

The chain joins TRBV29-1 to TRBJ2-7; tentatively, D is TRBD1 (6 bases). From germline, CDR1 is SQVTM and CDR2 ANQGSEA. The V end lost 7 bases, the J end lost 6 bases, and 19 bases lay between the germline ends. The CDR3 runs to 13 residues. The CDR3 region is CSGQGWEGGEQYF. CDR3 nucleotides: TGCAGCGGCCAAGGGTGGGAAGGGGGCGAGCAGTACTTC.

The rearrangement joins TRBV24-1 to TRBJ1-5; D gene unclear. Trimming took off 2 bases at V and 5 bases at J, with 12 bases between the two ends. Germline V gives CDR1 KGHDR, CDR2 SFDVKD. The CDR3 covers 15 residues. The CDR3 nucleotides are TGTGCCACCAGTGATTCGCGAGGAGGGTATCAGCCCCAGCATTTT. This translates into CATSDSRGGYQPQHF.

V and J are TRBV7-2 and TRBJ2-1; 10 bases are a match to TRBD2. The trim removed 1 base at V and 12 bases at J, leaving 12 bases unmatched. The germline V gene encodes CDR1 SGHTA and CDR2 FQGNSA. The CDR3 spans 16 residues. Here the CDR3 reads CASSLVGPAGGPPQFF. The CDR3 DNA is TGTGCCAGCAGCTTAGTGGGGCCAGCGGGAGGGCCTCCGCAGTTCTTC.

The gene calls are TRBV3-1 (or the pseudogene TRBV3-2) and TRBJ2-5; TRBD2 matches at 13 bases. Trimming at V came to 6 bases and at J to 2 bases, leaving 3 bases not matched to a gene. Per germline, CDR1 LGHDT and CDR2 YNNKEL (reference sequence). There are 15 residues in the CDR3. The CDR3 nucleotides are TGTGCCAGCAGTCGACTAGCGGGAGGTCAAGAGACCCAGTACTTC. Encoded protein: CASSRLAGGQETQYF.

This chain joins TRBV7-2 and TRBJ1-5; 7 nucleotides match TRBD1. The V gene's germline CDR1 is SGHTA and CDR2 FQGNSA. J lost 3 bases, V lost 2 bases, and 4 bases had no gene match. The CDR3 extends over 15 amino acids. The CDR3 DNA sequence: TGTGCCAGCAGCTTAAGACAGGGAGACAATCAGCCCCAGCATTTT. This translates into CASSLRQGDNQPQHF.

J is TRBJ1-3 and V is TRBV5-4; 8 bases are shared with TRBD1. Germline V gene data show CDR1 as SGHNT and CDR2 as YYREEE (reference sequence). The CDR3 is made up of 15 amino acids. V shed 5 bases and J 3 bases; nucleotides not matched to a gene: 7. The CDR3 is CASRPSTGVGNTIYF. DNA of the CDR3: TGTGCCAGCAGACCCTCGACAGGGGTTGGAAACACCATATATTTT. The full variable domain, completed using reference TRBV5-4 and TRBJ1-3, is ETGVTQSPTHLIKTRGQQVTLRCSSQSGHNTVSWYQQALGQGPQFIFQYYREEENGRGNFPPRFSGLQFPNYSSELNVNALELDDSALYLCASRPSTGVGNTIYFGEGSWLTVV.

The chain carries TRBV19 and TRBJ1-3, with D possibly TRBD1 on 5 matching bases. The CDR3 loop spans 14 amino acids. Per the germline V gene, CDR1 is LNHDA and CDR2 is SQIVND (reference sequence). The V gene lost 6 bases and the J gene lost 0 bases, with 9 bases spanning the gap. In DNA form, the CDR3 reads TGTGCCAGTAGACAGGCCAGCTCTGGAAACACCATATATTTT. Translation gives CASRQASSGNTIYF.

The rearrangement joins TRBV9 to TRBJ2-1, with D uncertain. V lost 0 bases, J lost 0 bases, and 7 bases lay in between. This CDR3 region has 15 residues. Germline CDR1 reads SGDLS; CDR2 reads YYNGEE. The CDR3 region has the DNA TGTGCCAGCAGCGTAGGATCGAGCTCCTACAATGAGCAGTTCTTC. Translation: CASSVGSSSYNEQFF.

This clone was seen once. The CDR3 reads CASSWETGRNNEQFF. The DNA for the CDR3 is TGTGCCAGCAGCTGGGAGACAGGGAGAAACAATGAGCAGTTCTTC. The chain uses TRBV5-4 and TRBJ2-1; 7 bases align to TRBD1. After removal of 3 bases from V and 5 bases from J, the junction contained 8 bases not matched to a gene. Germline CDR1 reads SGHNT; CDR2 reads YYREEE (reference sequence). The CDR3 covers 15 residues.

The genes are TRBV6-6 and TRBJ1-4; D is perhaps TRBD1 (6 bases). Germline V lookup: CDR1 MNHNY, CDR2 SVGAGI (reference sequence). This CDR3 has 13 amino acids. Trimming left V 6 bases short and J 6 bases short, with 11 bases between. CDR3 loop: CASRRQEDEKLFF. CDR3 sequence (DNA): TGTGCCAGCAGAAGACAGGAAGATGAAAAACTGTTTTTT.